The 27 T cell receptor beta chains below come from one sample, sequenced in a study of T cell repertoires in cytomegalovirus infection. TCRdb redid the calling of the reads with MiXCR, one entry per CDR3 protein. The sample comprises some 150,000 distinct CDR3 sequences, about 25% of which are singletons, and about 10% rests with the top ten. Source material: PBMCs. The source is a human donor in good health (CMV status not recorded). Some clones in this sample may be carry-over from other donors' samples.

Turning to this clonotype: A read error may account for a junction end that differs from germline. The chain joins TRBV7-9 to TRBJ1-5; D not certain. Germline loops: CDR1 SEHNR, CDR2 FQNEAQ (reference sequence). This CDR3 region has 14 residues. CDR3 in DNA: TGTGCCACCAGCCTGGACGGAGCGGCTCAGCCCCAGCATTTT. Protein product: CATSLDGAAQPQHF.

This clonotype occurred many times. The chain uses TRBV7-2 and TRBJ2-6; D assignment may be TRBD1 or TRBD2 (5 bases each). The CDR3 consists of 19 residues. Germline-derived CDR1 and CDR2 are SGHTA and FQGNSA. Trimming shortened V by 1 base and J by 0 bases, and 16 bases separated the two germline ends. The CDR3 sequence is CASSLGGWQRSSGANVLTF. CDR3 coding DNA: TGTGCCAGCAGCTTAGGGGGGTGGCAGCGTAGCTCTGGGGCCAACGTCCTGACTTTC.

This clonotype was found many times. Here the CDR3 DNA reads TGTGCCAGCAGCTTAGACATCGGGACCCAGTACTTC. Protein sequence: CASSLDIGTQYF. The genes are TRBV7-2 and TRBJ2-5; D is uncertain. V lost 1 base to trimming and J lost 7 bases, with 7 bases between them. This CDR3 has 12 amino acids. CDR1 SGHTA and CDR2 FQGNSA come from the germline V gene. Drawing the rest from reference TRBV7-2 and TRBJ2-5, the complete variable domain is GAGVSQSPSNKVTEKGKDVELRCDPISGHTALYWYRQSLGQGLEFLIYFQGNSAPDKSGLPSDRFSAERTGGSVSTLTIQRTQQEDSAVYLCASSLDIGTQYFGPGTRLLVL.

This clonotype occurred many times. The genes are TRBV7-2 and TRBJ2-3; either TRBD1 or TRBD2 may fit D (5 bases each). The germline V and J ends were trimmed by 2 bases and 6 bases, with 18 bases remaining between them. Per the germline V gene, CDR1 is SGHTA and CDR2 is FQGNSA. The CDR3 has 16 residues. For the CDR3, the DNA is TGTGCCAGCAGCTTAAGACGGGGCGAATTAAGGGATACGCAGTATTTT. This encodes CASSLRRGELRDTQYF.

The chain combines TRBV12-5 with TRBJ1-2, with 7 bases fitting TRBD1. J was trimmed by 2 bases and V by 0 bases; bases with no gene match: 6. Germline V gives CDR1 LGHNT, CDR2 FRNRAP. This CDR3 has 16 amino acids. CDR3 region: CASGLVVTGSNYGYTF. As DNA, the CDR3 is TGTGCTAGTGGTTTGGTCGTGACAGGGTCCAACTATGGCTACACCTTC.

In this sample, this clonotype turned up a few times. The CDR3 bases are TGTGCCAGCAGCCGGGACTATATAGGAGAGCAGTACTTC. The encoded protein is CASSRDYIGEQYF. The rearrangement joins TRBV9 to TRBJ2-7; 7 nucleotides agree with TRBD2. J was trimmed by 7 bases and V by 4 bases; bases with no gene match: 8. Germline V gene data show CDR1 as SGDLS and CDR2 as YYNGEE. The CDR3 contains 13 residues. The whole variable domain, remainder taken from reference TRBV9 and TRBJ2-7, is DSGVTQTPKHLITATGQRVTLRCSPRSGDLSVYWYQQSLDQGLQFLIQYYNGEERAKGNILERFSAQQFPDLHSELNLSSLELGDSALYFCASSRDYIGEQYFGPGTRLTVT.

This clonotype was picked up a small number of times. The genes are TRBV7-9 and TRBJ1-6; a weak D match, TRBD1 (5 bases). The germline CDR1 and CDR2 sequences are SEHNR and FQNEAQ (reference sequence). V was clipped by 5 bases and J by 7 bases, with 15 bases between them. The CDR3 loop spans 15 amino acids. In nucleotides, the CDR3 is TGTGCCAGCAGCCACAGCGGGGACGCGAATTCACCCCTCCACTTT. Its translation: CASSHSGDANSPLHF.

This chain connects TRBV9 to TRBJ1-5, with a possible D match to TRBD1 (5 bases). This CDR3 spans 14 amino acids. CDR1 SGDLS and CDR2 YYNGEE come from the germline V gene. V was cut by 4 bases and J by 4 bases, with 12 bases left in between. This CDR3 reads CASSLSGGNQPQHF. CDR3 sequence (DNA): TGTGCCAGCAGCTTAAGTGGGGGAAATCAGCCCCAGCATTTT.

Ten or more counts support this clonotype. V is TRBV28 and J is TRBJ1-1, with a possible D match to TRBD1 (6 bases). This CDR3 has 13 residues. V shed 3 bases and J shed 7 bases, with 12 bases lying between them. Germline V lookup: CDR1 MDHEN, CDR2 SYDVKM. The CDR3 DNA sequence: TGTGCCAGCAGTTTTTTGGACAGACTTGAAGCTTTCTTT. Translated, it gives CASSFLDRLEAFF.

V usage is TRBV30 and J usage is TRBJ2-2; D perhaps matches TRBD1 (6 bases). The length of the CDR3 is 15 residues. The V gene lost 4 bases and the J gene lost 7 bases, with 19 bases spanning the gap. CDR1 and CDR2 (germline): GTSNPN, SVGIG (reference sequence). This CDR3 is CAWTHLGAGNGELFF. The CDR3 coding sequence is TGTGCCTGGACGCATTTGGGGGCAGGGAACGGGGAGCTGTTTTTT.

The V call is TRBV5-1, the J call TRBJ1-1; no definite D call. This CDR3 comprises 13 residues. V was cut by 0 bases and J by 7 bases, with 10 bases left in between. Germline V gene lookup returns CDR1 SGHRS and CDR2 YFSETQ. CDR3: CASSLAGGYEAFF. As DNA, the CDR3 is TGCGCCAGCAGCTTGGCCGGAGGATATGAAGCTTTCTTT.

In this sample, this clonotype turned up a few times. V and J are TRBV7-8 and TRBJ2-3; weak D call: TRBD1 (6 bases). CDR3 length: 17 amino acids. V lost 0 bases and J 0 bases, leaving 13 bases between the germline ends. Germline assignment: CDR1 SGHVS and CDR2 FQNEAQ. The CDR3 region is CASSLAGAFLSTDTQYF. The CDR3 DNA follows: TGTGCCAGCAGCTTAGCGGGGGCCTTCCTTAGCACAGATACGCAGTATTTT.

There are a few counts of this clonotype. V is TRBV6-5 and J is TRBJ1-5, with D hard to call. CDR3 length: 13 amino acids. The germline CDR1 and CDR2 sequences are MNHEY and SVGAGI. V gave up 2 bases and J gave up 3 bases, with 5 bases separating them. The CDR3 spells CASSYGFNQPQHF. CDR3 sequence (DNA): TGTGCCAGCAGTTACGGTTTCAATCAGCCCCAGCATTTT.

This clonotype was seen many times. The V gene is TRBV28, the J gene TRBJ2-3, with 10 nucleotides matching TRBD2. After removal of 11 bases from V and 0 bases from J, the junction contained 5 bases not matched to a gene. CDR3 length: 14 amino acids. Germline V CDR1 and CDR2: MDHEN, SYDVKM. CDR3 in amino acids: CAVDSGRSTDTQYF. In DNA form, the CDR3 reads TGTGCCGTCGATAGCGGGAGGAGCACAGATACGCAGTATTTT.

This clonotype turned up a few times. The chain links TRBV7-2 to TRBJ2-1; possibly TRBD1 for D (5 bases). Per germline, CDR1 SGHTA and CDR2 FQGNSA. V lost 0 bases and J lost 2, with 8 bases in between. The CDR3 runs to 15 residues. The CDR3 loop reads CASSLAGQTYNEQFF. The CDR3 region has the DNA TGTGCCAGCAGCTTAGCGGGGCAAACCTACAATGAGCAGTTCTTC.

The chain uses TRBV19 and TRBJ1-5; 10 bases are shared with TRBD1. Losses at the gene ends were 0 bases for V and 7 bases for J; bases not matched to a gene: 3. The CDR3 runs to 15 residues. The germline gives CDR1 LNHDA, CDR2 SQIVND (reference sequence). CDR3 residues: CASSIDGQGGQPQHF. CDR3 sequence (DNA): TGTGCCAGTAGTATAGATGGACAGGGGGGGCAGCCCCAGCATTTT.

This clonotype was recorded many times. The V and J genes are TRBV12-3 or TRBV12-4 and TRBJ1-1; D ambiguous. V was pared by 3 bases and J by 0 bases, with 5 bases between. The CDR3 is 13 amino acids. CDR3 in amino acids: CASSFAMNTEAFF. DNA of the CDR3: TGTGCCAGCAGTTTCGCGATGAACACTGAAGCTTTCTTT.

This clonotype was seen repeatedly, ten times or more. The chain uses TRBV7-6 and TRBJ2-5; 12 nucleotides align to TRBD2. CDR1 is SGHVS and CDR2 is FNYEAQ in the germline V gene. Germline trimming cut 5 bases from V and 5 bases from J; bases unmatched to any gene: 6. This CDR3 is built from 15 residues. The CDR3 protein is CASSQTSGSWETQYF. DNA for the CDR3: TGTGCCAGCAGCCAGACTAGCGGGAGTTGGGAGACCCAGTACTTC.

This chain uses TRBV28 with TRBJ2-4; 8 nucleotides match TRBD2. The junction had 5 bases not matched to a gene; V was cut back by 2 bases and J by 5 bases. This CDR3 has 15 residues. Germline lookup yields CDR1 MDHEN and CDR2 SYDVKM. CDR3 protein: CASSLTGGAENIQYF. CDR3 nucleotide sequence: TGTGCCAGCAGTTTAACGGGGGGGGCCGAAAACATTCAGTACTTC.

The table lists this clonotype with many counts. The rearrangement links TRBV7-6 to TRBJ2-3; 9 bases align to TRBD1. There are 14 residues in the CDR3. Germline CDR1 and CDR2: SGHVS and FNYEAQ. V lost 3 bases to trimming and J lost 6 bases; unmatched junction nucleotides: 4. The CDR3, as DNA: TGTGCCAGCAGCTTGTGGACAGGGGTTGATACGCAGTATTTT. It translates to CASSLWTGVDTQYF.

J is TRBJ1-1 and V is TRBV9, with a tentative D call TRBD1 (5 bases). V dropped 3 bases and J dropped 5 bases, with 17 bases sitting between them. The germline gives CDR1 SGDLS, CDR2 YYNGEE. This CDR3 spans 15 amino acids. The CDR3 DNA follows: TGTGCCAGCAGCGCCGGAGGCGCCGGGGGGACTGAAGCTTTCTTT. Residues: CASSAGGAGGTEAFF.

The chain employs TRBV10-3 and TRBJ1-1; a possible D gene is TRBD1 (6 bases). The germline gives CDR1 ENHRY, CDR2 SYGVKD. Between the trimmed V and J ends, which lost 6 bases and 0 bases, there was a span of 11 bases. This CDR3 has 14 residues. The CDR3 DNA is TGTGCCATCAGCCCAGGGGACGTGAACACTGAAGCTTTCTTT. Encoded protein: CAISPGDVNTEAFF.

In this sample, this clonotype turned up a few times. J is TRBJ1-2 and V is TRBV28, with 7 bases fitting TRBD1. V lost 5 bases, J lost 3 bases, and 6 bases stayed unmatched. CDR3 length: 14 amino acids. Germline V gives CDR1 MDHEN, CDR2 SYDVKM. Written as DNA, the CDR3 is TGTGCCAGCAGTGCCAGGGGGACGGACTATGGCTACACCTTC. It encodes CASSARGTDYGYTF.

This clonotype was seen only a few times. The genes are TRBV7-6 and TRBJ1-1; 9 nucleotides align to TRBD1. The trim removed 3 bases at V and 5 bases at J, leaving 4 bases unmatched. The CDR3 runs 14 residues. Germline V lookup: CDR1 SGHVS, CDR2 FNYEAQ. Here the CDR3 reads CASSFNRGHTEAFF. CDR3 nucleotide sequence: TGTGCCAGCAGCTTTAACAGGGGGCATACTGAAGCTTTCTTT.

The chain recombines TRBV12-3 or TRBV12-4 with TRBJ1-1, with unresolved D. V dropped 4 bases and J dropped 10 bases, with 16 bases sitting between them. This CDR3 is built from 13 residues. The CDR3: CASSSSRVFGAFF. The CDR3 region has the DNA TGTGCCAGCAGTTCTTCCCGGGTGTTCGGAGCTTTCTTT.

This rearrangement joins TRBV24-1 to TRBJ2-1, with 10 bases lining up with TRBD1. Germline CDR1 is KGHDR and CDR2 is SFDVKD. J gave up 6 bases and V 4 bases, and 8 bases lay outside the gene matches. The CDR3 has 16 residues. The CDR3 loop reads CATSERQGAHSNEQFF. The DNA of the CDR3 is TGTGCCACCAGTGAGCGACAGGGGGCGCATAGCAATGAGCAGTTCTTC.

This chain joins TRBV4-1 and TRBJ1-2; D is possibly TRBD1 (5 bases). Germline-derived CDR1 and CDR2 are MGHRA and YSYEKL. The CDR3 spans 14 residues. Trimming took 4 bases from V and 4 from J, leaving 13 bases between them. CDR3: CASSLVDSPYGYTF. The CDR3, as DNA: TGCGCCAGCAGCCTCGTTGACAGTCCCTATGGCTACACCTTC.